The rows below give T cell receptor beta chains drawn from one sample of a study of tumor and adjacent non-tumor tissue in lung cancer. MiXCR was run by TCRdb on the multiplex PCR reads, yielding one entry per CDR3 protein. Of 200,000 to 250,000 distinct CDR3 sequences detected, 60% to 75% appear once; the ten largest clones hold approximately 26%. What was sequenced was lung tumor tissue. Receptor source: a man aged 55 to 69 with non-small cell lung cancer. CDR3s include the opening cysteine and the closing phenylalanine or tryptophan.

V gene: TRBV20-1
CDR3 protein: CSARDLTPGPAKNIQYF

V gene: TRBV30
CDR3 protein: CAWNHGSNNEQYF

V gene: TRBV4-2
CDR3 protein: CASSPLGGSGELFF

V gene: TRBV10-1
CDR3 protein: CASSPGSGDTIYF

V gene: TRBV7-8
CDR3 protein: CTSSPVGGTGLSLTGELFF

V gene: TRBV7-2
CDR3 protein: CASSLAGIPLNYGYTF

V gene: TRBV11-2
CDR3 protein: CASIPISGANVLTF

V gene: TRBV11-3
CDR3 protein: CASSSMLGHPDTQYF

V gene: TRBV24-1
CDR3 protein: CATIGNRNTDTQYF

V gene: TRBV20-1
CDR3 protein: CSARDWQGAPGITIYF

V gene: TRBV11-1
CDR3 protein: CASSLSWLAGAKNEQFF

V gene: TRBV4-3
CDR3 protein: CAGNQDVPGSSGTEAFF

V gene: TRBV24-1
CDR3 protein: CATSIAGGSYNEQFF

V gene: TRBV6-5
CDR3 protein: CASSYSQYSSQPQHF

V gene: TRBV12-5
CDR3 protein: CASSSRTEEETQYF

V gene: TRBV19
CDR3 protein: CASRSRVGKNIQYF

V gene: TRBV2
CDR3 protein: CASRGLAGETGELFF

V gene: TRBV20-1
CDR3 protein: CSALTSDRLISYEQYF

V gene: TRBV11-2
CDR3 protein: CASSLVENQSQHF

V gene: TRBV20-1
CDR3 protein: CSAGRDRSSYEQYF

V gene: TRBV11-2
CDR3 protein: CASSTETANTEAFF

V gene: TRBV11-2
CDR3 protein: CARSSRGWGGRAYNEQFF

V gene: TRBV11-2
CDR3 protein: CASSLDTGGFSPLHF

V gene: TRBV24-1
CDR3 protein: CATSDFNNPETQYF

V gene: TRBV5-1
CDR3 protein: CASSAGTGSTEAFF

V gene: TRBV28
CDR3 protein: CASSPRGGGNSPLHF

V gene: TRBV4-2
CDR3 protein: CAISQDQAGSYTGELFF

V gene: TRBV11-2
CDR3 protein: CASSYMVGGYTF

V gene: TRBV7-8
CDR3 protein: CASILGTPTNTGELFF

V gene: TRBV11-3
CDR3 protein: CADSTRTNTQETQYF

V gene: TRBV5-4
CDR3 protein: CASRQTGAQATF

V gene: TRBV6-5
CDR3 protein: CASSFNTGGDLNSPLHF

V gene: TRBV12-3/TRBV12-4
CDR3 protein: CASSWQGMNTEVFF

V gene: TRBV4-3
CDR3 protein: CPSNQDGQGNEQFF

V gene: TRBV4-3
CDR3 protein: CASSQVRGEGANVLIF

V gene: TRBV5-4
CDR3 protein: CASTPGEPNSGITIYF

V gene: TRBV20-1
CDR3 protein: CSASGGTSIAYTQYF

V gene: TRBV20-1
CDR3 protein: CSARGDSKETQYF

V gene: TRBV11-3
CDR3 protein: CTSSLEREGRDEQFF

V gene: TRBV11-1
CDR3 protein: CASSFSPDTSGNTLYF

V gene: TRBV4-2
CDR3 protein: CASSHLAGDTGELFF

V gene: TRBV6-2/TRBV6-3
CDR3 protein: CTSNEGGYNEQFF

V gene: TRBV20-1
CDR3 protein: CSANLPGEETQYF

V gene: TRBV12-3/TRBV12-4
CDR3 protein: CTSTLLAGGLYGDTQYF

V gene: TRBV12-3/TRBV12-4
CDR3 protein: CASSTLAGGPYNEQFF

V gene: TRBV12-3/TRBV12-4
CDR3 protein: CASRENDSNQPQHF

V gene: TRBV6-5
CDR3 protein: CANSYSYRFPGQSPYGYTF